These 14 T cell receptor beta chains were all obtained from the same sample, sequenced in a study of T-cell reconstitution after alpha-beta-depleted transplantation in children. Unique molecular identifiers were built into the TCRbeta library. TCRdb recomputed calls from the PCR reads with MiXCR, one row per CDR3 protein. The sample has approximately 200,000 distinct CDR3 sequences; just over 14% are singletons. The source was PBMCs from the stem cell graft donor, collected from the stem cell graft. The receptors stem from a human donor who donated a stem cell graft to a child with acute lymphoblastic leukemia.

This clonotype was picked up many times. The gene calls are TRBV10-3 and TRBJ2-1; unclear D gene. The CDR3 has 16 residues. V gave up 6 bases and J gave up 4 bases, with 19 bases separating them. Germline V gives CDR1 ENHRY, CDR2 SYGVKD. DNA for the CDR3: TGTGCCATCAGCGAAAGCCAGTTCCAGGATTACAATGAGCAGTTCTTC. Translation: CAISESQFQDYNEQFF.

Ten or more counts support this clonotype. The chain carries TRBV7-8 and TRBJ2-1, with a tentative D call TRBD2 (5 bases). Germline assignment: CDR1 SGHVS and CDR2 FQNEAQ. V lost 3 bases and J lost 6, with 9 bases in between. The CDR3 extends over 13 amino acids. CDR3 bases: TGTGCCAGCAGCTTCACTAGTAGCAATGAGCAGTTCTTC. Amino acids: CASSFTSSNEQFF.

The gene calls are TRBV7-9 and TRBJ2-2; the match to TRBD1 covers 9 bases. This CDR3 has 16 residues. Germline assignment: CDR1 SEHNR and CDR2 FQNEAQ (reference sequence). Unmatched junction bases numbered 10, after V lost 7 bases and J lost 4 bases. The CDR3 nucleotides read TGTGCCAGCAACAAGAGACAGGGGGAAGGCACCGGGGAGCTGTTTTTT. It is translated as CASNKRQGEGTGELFF.

In this sample, this clonotype turned up many times. The V call is TRBV28, the J call TRBJ1-5, with 11 positions matching TRBD1. Germline values: CDR1 MDHEN, CDR2 SYDVKM. The CDR3 is 18 amino acids. Losses at the gene ends were 2 bases for V and 6 bases for J; bases not matched to a gene: 12. The CDR3 reads CASSLNPWRTGGTQPQHF. The CDR3 DNA reads TGTGCCAGCAGTTTAAATCCGTGGCGGACAGGGGGCACTCAGCCCCAGCATTTT.

This clonotype was counted at least ten times. CDR3 nucleotide sequence: TGTGCCAGCAGTATTTCAGGGGTGGGCCATTATGGCTACACCTTC. Translating gives CASSISGVGHYGYTF. The chain couples TRBV28 to TRBJ1-2; D possibly corresponds to TRBD1 (6 bases). In germline, CDR1 is MDHEN, CDR2 SYDVKM. Deletions cut 5 bases from V and 5 bases from J, with 18 bases between. The CDR3 length is 15 residues.

There are many counts of this clonotype. The chain carries TRBV20-1 and TRBJ2-3; 10 bases map to TRBD2. Germline CDR1 reads DFQATT; CDR2 reads SNEGSKA (reference sequence). This CDR3 region has 16 residues. The V gene end was trimmed by 0 bases and the J gene end by 4 bases; junction bases not matched to a gene: 7. The CDR3 here is CSARDMTSGLPDTQYF. CDR3 DNA: TGCAGTGCTAGAGATATGACTAGCGGGTTACCAGATACGCAGTATTTT.

In this sample, this clonotype turned up a few times. The gene calls are TRBV12-3 or TRBV12-4 and TRBJ2-1; TRBD2 agrees at 9 bases. The trim removed 1 base at V and 5 bases at J, leaving 9 bases unmatched. This CDR3 has 17 amino acids. The CDR3 loop reads CASSLGSSGELDNEQFF. In nucleotides, the CDR3 is TGTGCCAGCAGTTTAGGGTCTAGCGGGGAACTAGACAATGAGCAGTTCTTC.

This clonotype was picked up many times. The chain links TRBV6-5 to TRBJ2-1; a weak D match, TRBD2 (6 bases). Germline assignment: CDR1 MNHEY and CDR2 SVGAGI. V lost 3 bases and J lost 5, with 17 bases in between. CDR3 length equals 16 residues. The CDR3 DNA follows: TGTGCCAGCAGTTATCCCGAGGGACTGAAGAACAATGAGCAGTTCTTC. It translates to CASSYPEGLKNNEQFF.

This clonotype was found a few times. V gene TRBV12-3 or TRBV12-4 combines with J gene TRBJ2-1; 11 nucleotides agree with TRBD2. The CDR3 contains 15 residues. With 6 bases clipped from V and 9 bases from J, the junction kept 10 bases outside the gene matches. The CDR3 spells CASSPVVAGGSEQFF. In DNA, the CDR3 is TGTGCCAGCAGCCCCGTGGTAGCGGGAGGGAGTGAGCAGTTCTTC.

This clonotype was detected a few times. CDR3 in amino acids: CAWSVGVLAGGWNIQYF. In DNA form, the CDR3 reads TGTGCCTGGAGTGTAGGTGTGCTAGCGGGAGGGTGGAACATTCAGTACTTC. The rearrangement joins TRBV30 to TRBJ2-4; the match to TRBD2 covers 12 bases. Unmatched junction bases numbered 10, after V lost 0 bases and J lost 7 bases. This CDR3 comprises 17 residues. Germline lookup yields CDR1 GTSNPN and CDR2 SVGIG (reference sequence).

In this sample, this clonotype turned up many times. V is TRBV10-1 and J is TRBJ2-2; TRBD2 agrees at 9 bases. V shed 2 bases, J shed 3 bases, and the junction held 4 bases outside the gene matches. The CDR3 extends over 16 amino acids. CDR1 and CDR2 (germline): WNHNN, SYGVQD (reference sequence). The CDR3 reads CASSERGRADTGELFF. The CDR3 DNA reads as TGCGCCAGCAGTGAGCGCGGGAGGGCCGACACCGGGGAGCTGTTTTTT.

This clonotype was observed a few times. V is TRBV29-1 and J is TRBJ1-4; a possible D gene is TRBD1 (6 bases). The CDR3 is 13 residues long. Germline V gene data show CDR1 as SQVTM and CDR2 as ANQGSEA. The V end was cut by 6 bases, the J end by 7 bases, with 15 bases between. In nucleotides, the CDR3 is TGCAGCGTCCAACTCGTCAGGGGTGAAAAACTGTTTTTT. The encoded protein is CSVQLVRGEKLFF.

This chain links TRBV4-1 with TRBJ2-2; TRBD2 aligns across 14 bases. Germline V gives CDR1 MGHRA, CDR2 YSYEKL. There are 16 residues in the CDR3. Trimming took 6 bases from V and 7 from J; bases not matched to a gene: 7. CDR3 bases: TGCGCCAGCAGGGGACTAGCGGGAGCTATGATCGGGGAGCTGTTTTTT. The encoded protein is CASRGLAGAMIGELFF.

The table lists this clonotype with a few counts. The rearrangement joins TRBV5-6 to TRBJ2-1; 12 bases align to TRBD2. CDR3 length: 16 residues. The germline CDR1 and CDR2 sequences are SGHDT and YYEEEE. The junction had 7 bases not matched to a gene; V was cut back by 1 base and J by 8 bases. For the CDR3, the DNA is TGTGCCAGCAGCTTGAGGACTAGCGGGGCCCCCCATGAGCAGTTCTTC. The encoded protein is CASSLRTSGAPHEQFF.